These 32 T cell receptor beta chains were all obtained from the same sample, sequenced in a study of shared clonotypes between healthy human individuals. TCRdb's copy holds only in-frame clones and misses some; the assay was immunoSEQ multiplex PCR. The repertoire holds about 2 million clones, 90% to 95% seen once, with 0.13% in the top ten. The specimen sequenced was naive CD4+ T cells sorted from blood. Subset of the sample: CD45RA+ positively selected. The receptors stem from a man younger than 30 in good health.

CDR3 sequence (DNA): TGTGCCAGCCGGCAGTCGGCGGCGGGGCAAGAGACCCAGTACTTC. Translated, it gives CASRQSAAGQETQYF. The chain is built from TRBV11-2 and TRBJ2-5, with TRBD2 as a possible D gene (6 bases). The CDR3 contains 15 residues. Trimming cost V 8 bases and J 2 bases, with 18 bases left between them. The germline V gene encodes CDR1 SGHAT and CDR2 FQNNGV. Drawing the rest from reference TRBV11-2 and TRBJ2-5, the complete variable domain is EAGVAQSPRYKIIEKRQSVAFWCNPISGHATLYWYQQILGQGPKLLIQFQNNGVVDDSQLPKDRFSAERLKGVDSTLKIQPAKLEDSAVYLCASRQSAAGQETQYFGPGTRLLVL.

This clone appeared once. The CDR3 here is CASSPGSSSGNTIYF. The CDR3 bases are TGTGCCAGCTCACCCGGAAGCAGCTCTGGAAACACCATATATTTT. This rearrangement joins TRBV18 to TRBJ1-3; no definite D call. The length of the CDR3 is 15 residues. From germline, CDR1 is KGHSH and CDR2 LQKENI. The V end lost 3 bases, the J end lost 0 bases, and 9 bases lay between the germline ends.

The chain links TRBV18 to TRBJ1-5, with 7 bases lining up with TRBD1. The junction had 4 bases not matched to a gene; V was cut back by 3 bases and J by 5 bases. Germline V CDR1 and CDR2: KGHSH, LQKENI. There are 14 residues in the CDR3. The CDR3 nucleotides read TGTGCCAGCTCACCGGGGACAGCTCATCAGCCCCAGCATTTT. It translates to CASSPGTAHQPQHF.

The gene calls are TRBV27 and TRBJ2-3, with a possible D match to TRBD2 (6 bases). The CDR3 length is 15 residues. Trimming took 6 bases from V and 2 from J, leaving 15 bases between them. Germline V gene lookup returns CDR1 MNHEY and CDR2 SMNVEV (reference sequence). As DNA, the CDR3 is TGTGCCAGCAGCTCGACTAGGATTCTCACAGATACGCAGTATTTT. This codes for CASSSTRILTDTQYF.

The chain combines TRBV11-2 with TRBJ2-3, with a weak D call TRBD1 (5 bases). The CDR3 runs to 14 residues. Trimming removed 6 bases at V and 4 bases at J, with 14 bases between. Germline CDR1 and CDR2: SGHAT and FQNNGV. The CDR3 reads CASRQVGVADTQYF. DNA for the CDR3: TGTGCCAGCAGACAGGTTGGCGTTGCAGATACGCAGTATTTT.

This clone was seen once. Distinct nucleotide sequences in the sample also encode this CDR3. The chain links TRBV7-9 to TRBJ2-5; no firm D call. This CDR3 comprises 11 residues. Trimming took 5 bases from V and 5 from J, leaving 6 bases between them. Germline V lookup: CDR1 SEHNR, CDR2 FQNEAQ (reference sequence). In nucleotides, the CDR3 is TGTGCCAGCAGCCCCGGTGAGACCCAGTACTTC. It translates to CASSPGETQYF.

The J gene is TRBJ2-2, the V gene TRBV11-1, with TRBD1 matching over 7 bases. V was clipped by 3 bases and J by 3 bases; unmatched bases: 1. The CDR3 has 14 amino acids. Germline V gene data show CDR1 as SGHAT and CDR2 as FQDESV (reference sequence). Written as DNA, the CDR3 is TGTGCCAGCAGCTTGGGGACAGACACCGGGGAGCTGTTTTTT. Translation gives CASSLGTDTGELFF.

The chain recombines TRBV2 with TRBJ2-2; 7 nucleotides line up with TRBD2. The CDR3 has 15 amino acids. CDR1 and CDR2 from the germline V gene are SNHLY and FYNNEI. J gave up 6 bases and V 3 bases, and 7 bases lay outside the gene matches. The CDR3 is CASSDSREAPGELFF. The CDR3 DNA sequence: TGTGCCAGCAGTGATTCACGGGAGGCTCCCGGGGAGCTGTTTTTT.

The V gene is TRBV6-1, the J gene TRBJ1-3, with D perhaps TRBD1 (5 bases). The CDR3 extends over 13 amino acids. V lost 10 bases, J lost 0 bases, and 10 bases lay in between. CDR1 is MNHNS, CDR2 SASEGT, per germline. The CDR3 DNA reads as TGTGCCACTCGGGGCGCCTCTGGAAACACCATATATTTT. Amino acid sequence: CATRGASGNTIYF.

This clone was picked up a small number of times. The rearrangement joins TRBV18 to TRBJ2-1; 9 bases map to TRBD1. Unmatched junction bases numbered 7, after V lost 3 bases and J lost 7 bases. The CDR3 extends over 15 amino acids. Germline V CDR1 and CDR2: KGHSH, LQKENI. This CDR3 is CASSPGQGSRNEQFF. CDR3 DNA: TGTGCCAGCTCACCGGGACAGGGTTCTCGGAATGAGCAGTTCTTC.

In DNA form, the CDR3 reads TGTGCCTGGAGTGATGGGGGAACCCCCCTAAGCTCCTACAATGAGCAGTTCTTC. The encoded protein is CAWSDGGTPLSSYNEQFF. The gene calls are TRBV30 and TRBJ2-1; D is tentatively TRBD1 or TRBD2 (5 bases each). The V gene's germline CDR1 is GTSNPN and CDR2 SVGIG (reference sequence). This CDR3 has 18 residues. Trimming shortened V by 1 base and J by 0 bases, and 19 bases separated the two germline ends.

To note about this clone: The sample holds other DNA sequences that translate to the same CDR3. The rearrangement joins TRBV5-1 to TRBJ1-2, with TRBD1 as a possible D gene (5 bases). CDR3 size: 13 residues. Per germline, CDR1 SGHRS and CDR2 YFSETQ. V lost 0 bases and J 4 bases, leaving 7 bases between the germline ends. The CDR3 DNA reads as TGCGCCAGCAGCTTGGGAGGGACCTATGGCTACACCTTC. Translating gives CASSLGGTYGYTF.

The rearrangement links TRBV5-1 to TRBJ2-7; 7 nucleotides align to TRBD1. This CDR3 region has 14 residues. Unmatched junction bases numbered 9, after V lost 4 bases and J lost 5 bases. Germline values: CDR1 SGHRS, CDR2 YFSETQ. The DNA for the CDR3 is TGCGCCAGCAGCCCTGACAGGGTTCCAGACGAGCAGTACTTC. This translates into CASSPDRVPDEQYF.

The genes are TRBV5-6 and TRBJ2-7, with 7 bases fitting TRBD1. The junction had 3 bases not matched to a gene; V was cut back by 0 bases and J by 6 bases. Germline CDR1 and CDR2: SGHDT and YYEEEE. The CDR3 runs 13 residues. DNA for the CDR3: TGTGCCAGCAGCTTGGGACAGGGTCTCGAGCAGTACTTC. Residues: CASSLGQGLEQYF.

The chain uses TRBV30 and TRBJ2-1; 8 positions agree with TRBD2. V was pared by 7 bases and J by 8 bases, with 19 bases of the junction left unmatched. The germline V gene encodes CDR1 GTSNPN and CDR2 SVGIG (reference sequence). The length of the CDR3 is 16 residues. The CDR3 region has the DNA TGTGCCTATGGACCCCCGAGGAGCGGGGGAGGAGATGAGCAGTTCTTC. Translated, it gives CAYGPPRSGGGDEQFF.

There are a few counts of this clone. Other DNA sequences from this sample encode an identical CDR3 as well. The chain links TRBV18 to TRBJ1-4, with unresolved D. The CDR3 spans 14 residues. The germline CDR1 and CDR2 sequences are KGHSH and LQKENI. The V and J ends lost 2 bases and 0 bases respectively, with 4 bases between them. CDR3 amino acids: CASSPGATNEKLFF. CDR3 bases: TGTGCCAGCTCACCAGGTGCAACTAATGAAAAACTGTTTTTT.

This chain links TRBV25-1 with TRBJ1-4, with D possibly TRBD1 on 5 matching bases. From germline, CDR1 is MGHDK and CDR2 SYGVNS. V gave up 0 bases and J gave up 7 bases, with 12 bases separating them. This CDR3 has 15 amino acids. DNA of the CDR3: TGTGCCAGCAGTGAATATCAGCCTGGGGGTGAAAAACTGTTTTTT. Protein sequence: CASSEYQPGGEKLFF.

The V and J genes are TRBV10-3 and TRBJ2-5; D is uncertain. The length of the CDR3 is 14 residues. V was trimmed by 6 bases and J by 1 base, leaving 12 bases between them. CDR1 is ENHRY, CDR2 SYGVKD, per germline. CDR3 residues: CAIRQPGGQETQYF. CDR3 in DNA: TGTGCCATCAGGCAGCCGGGCGGCCAAGAGACCCAGTACTTC.

This chain connects TRBV19 to TRBJ2-1; 10 bases align to TRBD2. This CDR3 contains 12 residues. Germline CDR1 and CDR2: LNHDA and SQIVND (reference sequence). V shed 3 bases, J shed 12 bases, and the junction held 2 bases outside the gene matches. CDR3 DNA: TGTGCCAGTAGTATTCAGCGGGAGGGGCAGTTCTTC. Its protein is CASSIQREGQFF.

The rearrangement uses TRBV18 and TRBJ2-5; weak D call: TRBD1 (6 bases). The CDR3 contains 15 residues. Trimming cost V 6 bases and J 1 base, with 15 bases left between them. CDR1 KGHSH and CDR2 LQKENI come from the germline V gene. The CDR3 spells CASSLQGGFQETQYF. The CDR3 DNA reads TGTGCCAGCTCCCTACAGGGCGGTTTCCAAGAGACCCAGTACTTC.

This rearrangement joins TRBV2 to TRBJ2-3, with 9 bases lining up with TRBD1. Germline V gives CDR1 SNHLY, CDR2 FYNNEI. V trimming: 6 bases; J trimming: 4 bases; junction bases outside the gene matches: 5. CDR3 length: 14 residues. This CDR3 is CASRLTGGPDTQYF. CDR3 in DNA: TGTGCCAGCAGGCTGACAGGGGGTCCAGATACGCAGTATTTT.

The CDR3 DNA reads as TGTGCCATCAGTGGTGGGACAGAGAACACTGAAGCTTTCTTT. As protein: CAISGGTENTEAFF. The V call is TRBV10-3, the J call TRBJ1-1; TRBD1 agrees at 7 bases. Losses at the gene ends were 4 bases for V and 1 base for J; bases not matched to a gene: 3. The length of the CDR3 is 14 residues. Germline CDR1 reads ENHRY; CDR2 reads SYGVKD.

The chain joins TRBV6-8 to TRBJ2-5; D uncertain. V was trimmed by 8 bases and J by 9 bases, leaving 13 bases between them. Germline-derived CDR1 and CDR2 are MNHGY and SAAAGT. This CDR3 contains 11 residues. The CDR3 loop is CASGMLSAQYF. CDR3 DNA sequence: TGTGCCAGCGGGATGCTGAGTGCCCAGTACTTC.

The V and J genes are TRBV10-1 and TRBJ2-7; D not certain. Trimming cost V 4 bases and J 6 bases, with 16 bases left between them. Germline CDR1 WNHNN, CDR2 SYGVQD (reference sequence). This CDR3 has 14 amino acids. The CDR3 coding sequence is TGCGCCAGCAGTGTGTCCCTTGCCCCTGGCGAGCAGTACTTC. This gives the protein CASSVSLAPGEQYF.

About this clone: Additional DNA sequences in this sample encode the identical CDR3. This rearrangement joins TRBV18 to TRBJ1-6; D gene uncertain. The CDR3 spans 14 residues. V lost 2 bases and J 0 bases, leaving 2 bases between the germline ends. CDR1 is KGHSH, CDR2 LQKENI, per germline. The CDR3 protein is CASSPSSYNSPLHF. The CDR3 nucleotides are TGTGCCAGCTCACCAAGCTCCTATAATTCACCCCTCCACTTT.

This rearrangement joins TRBV5-1 to TRBJ1-1; tentative D call: TRBD1 (6 bases). This CDR3 is built from 12 residues. Germline CDR1 reads SGHRS; CDR2 reads YFSETQ. The V end was cut by 1 base, the J end by 11 bases, with 12 bases between. CDR3 nucleotides: TGCGCCAGCAGCTTGCTGCAGGGGACGGCTTTCTTT. It translates to CASSLLQGTAFF.

The CDR3, as DNA: TGTGCCAGCAGTGGGGGGAGAGGGGAGACCCAGTACTTC. Protein sequence: CASSGGRGETQYF. The chain uses TRBV6-1 and TRBJ2-5; the D gene could be TRBD1 or TRBD2 (5 bases each). This CDR3 comprises 13 residues. CDR1 is MNHNS, CDR2 SASEGT, per germline. The V end lost 4 bases, the J end lost 5 bases, and 11 bases lay between the germline ends.

Concerning this clone: One end of the junction does not line up with germline, which may come from a read error. Other nucleotide sequences from this sample produce the same CDR3. The rearrangement uses TRBV18 and TRBJ2-3, with TRBD1 matching over 10 bases. This CDR3 is 16 amino acids long. The germline V gene has CDR1 KGHSH and CDR2 LQKENI. The CDR3 DNA sequence: TGTGCCAGCTCACCACCGTTGACAGGGGGCACGGATACGCAGTATTTT. It codes for CASSPPLTGGTDTQYF.

The J gene is TRBJ1-2, the V gene TRBV19; a possible D gene is TRBD1 (6 bases). This CDR3 contains 13 residues. Germline CDR1 is LNHDA and CDR2 is SQIVND (reference sequence). Trimming shortened V by 5 bases and J by 7 bases, and 14 bases separated the two germline ends. CDR3 bases: TGTGCCAGTAGTGTAGGGGGAGCGACTGGCTACACCTTC. This translates into CASSVGGATGYTF.

V gene TRBV11-3 combines with J gene TRBJ2-3, with D unclear. V lost 0 bases to trimming and J lost 0 bases, with 7 bases between them. The CDR3 spans 15 residues. The germline CDR1 and CDR2 sequences are SGHNT and YENEEA. CDR3 sequence (DNA): TGTGCCAGCAGCTTAGAGGGAATGAGCACAGATACGCAGTATTTT. Protein product: CASSLEGMSTDTQYF.

V and J are TRBV19 and TRBJ2-1; D is possibly TRBD1 (6 bases). The V gene lost 7 bases and the J gene lost 0 bases, with 13 bases spanning the gap. CDR1 and CDR2 (germline): LNHDA, SQIVND (reference sequence). This CDR3 has 15 amino acids. In nucleotides, the CDR3 is TGTGCCAGTAAGCTGCAGGGGCCCTCCTACAATGAGCAGTTCTTC. It codes for CASKLQGPSYNEQFF.

The V gene is TRBV5-4, the J gene TRBJ2-2; possibly TRBD2 for D (5 bases). The germline CDR1 and CDR2 sequences are SGHNT and YYREEE (reference sequence). V lost 1 base and J lost 0, with 10 bases in between. This CDR3 spans 16 amino acids. CDR3 DNA sequence: TGTGCCAGCAGCTTGAATCGGGGAGCGAACACCGGGGAGCTGTTTTTT. It yields the protein CASSLNRGANTGELFF.